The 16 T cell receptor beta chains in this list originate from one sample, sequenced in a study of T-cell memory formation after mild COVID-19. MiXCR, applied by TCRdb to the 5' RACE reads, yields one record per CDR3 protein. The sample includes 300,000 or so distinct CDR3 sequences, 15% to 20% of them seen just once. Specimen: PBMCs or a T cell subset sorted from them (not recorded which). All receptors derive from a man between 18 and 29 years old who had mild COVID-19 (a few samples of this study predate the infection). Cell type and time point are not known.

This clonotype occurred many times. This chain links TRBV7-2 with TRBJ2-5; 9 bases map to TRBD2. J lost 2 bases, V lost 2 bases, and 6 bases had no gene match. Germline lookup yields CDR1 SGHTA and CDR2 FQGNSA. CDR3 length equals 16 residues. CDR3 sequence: CASSLSLAGSQETQYF. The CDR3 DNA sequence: TGTGCCAGCAGCTTATCCCTAGCGGGGAGTCAAGAGACCCAGTACTTC.

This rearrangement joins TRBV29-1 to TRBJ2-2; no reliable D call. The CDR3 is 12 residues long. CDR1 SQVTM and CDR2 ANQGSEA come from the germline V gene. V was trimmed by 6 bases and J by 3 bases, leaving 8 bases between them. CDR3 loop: CSVARDTGELFF. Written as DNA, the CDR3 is TGCAGCGTGGCCCGAGACACCGGGGAGCTGTTTTTT.

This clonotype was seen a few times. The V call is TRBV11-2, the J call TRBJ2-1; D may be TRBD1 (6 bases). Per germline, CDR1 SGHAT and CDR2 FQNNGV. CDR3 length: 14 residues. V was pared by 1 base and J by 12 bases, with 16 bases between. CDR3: CASSLGGRLIRQFF. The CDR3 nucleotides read TGTGCCAGCAGCTTAGGGGGGCGGCTAATCAGGCAGTTCTTC.

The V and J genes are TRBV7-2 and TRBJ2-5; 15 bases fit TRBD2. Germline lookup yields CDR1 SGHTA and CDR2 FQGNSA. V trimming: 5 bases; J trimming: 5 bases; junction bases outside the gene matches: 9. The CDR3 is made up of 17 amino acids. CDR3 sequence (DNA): TGTGCCAGCAGCCCCGTCGGACTAGCGGGGGGGTGGGAGACCCAGTACTTC. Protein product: CASSPVGLAGGWETQYF.

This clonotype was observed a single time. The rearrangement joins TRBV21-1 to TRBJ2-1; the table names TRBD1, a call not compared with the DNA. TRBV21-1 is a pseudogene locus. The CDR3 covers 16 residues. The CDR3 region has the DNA TGTGCCAGCAGCAAAAAGAGGGGCAAACTAGGAAATGAGCAGTTCTTC. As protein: CASSKKRGKLGNEQFF.

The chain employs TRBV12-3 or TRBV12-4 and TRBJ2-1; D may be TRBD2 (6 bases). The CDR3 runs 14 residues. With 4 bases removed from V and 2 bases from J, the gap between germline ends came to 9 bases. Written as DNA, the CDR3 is TGTGCCAGCAGTTACTCGGGGGCCTACAATGAGCAGTTCTTC. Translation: CASSYSGAYNEQFF.

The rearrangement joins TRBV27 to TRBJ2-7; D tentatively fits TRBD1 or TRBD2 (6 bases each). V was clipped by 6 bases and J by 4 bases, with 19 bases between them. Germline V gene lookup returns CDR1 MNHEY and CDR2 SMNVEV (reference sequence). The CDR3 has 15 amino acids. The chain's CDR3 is CASRLEGGHSYEQYF. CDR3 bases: TGTGCCAGCAGGCTTGAGGGGGGCCACTCTTACGAGCAGTACTTC.

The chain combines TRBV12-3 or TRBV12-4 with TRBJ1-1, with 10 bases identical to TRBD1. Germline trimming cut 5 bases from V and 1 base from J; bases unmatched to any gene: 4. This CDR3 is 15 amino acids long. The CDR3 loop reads CASSNRQGANTEAFF. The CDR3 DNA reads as TGTGCCAGCAGTAACAGACAGGGGGCGAACACTGAAGCTTTCTTT.

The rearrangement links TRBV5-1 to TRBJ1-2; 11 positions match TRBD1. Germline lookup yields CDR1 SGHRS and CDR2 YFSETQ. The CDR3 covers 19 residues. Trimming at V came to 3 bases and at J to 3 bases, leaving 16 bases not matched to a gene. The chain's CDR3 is CASSSYESSGTGGYYGYTF. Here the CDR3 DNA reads TGCGCCAGCAGCTCCTACGAATCTTCCGGGACAGGGGGGTACTATGGCTACACCTTC.

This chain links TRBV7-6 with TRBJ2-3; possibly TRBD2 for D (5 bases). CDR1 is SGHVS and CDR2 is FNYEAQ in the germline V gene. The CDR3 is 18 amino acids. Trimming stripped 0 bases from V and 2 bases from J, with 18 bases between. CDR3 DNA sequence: TGTGCCAGCAGCTTAGCCCCGGGAATCAAGGTCCCCACAGATACGCAGTATTTT. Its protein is CASSLAPGIKVPTDTQYF.

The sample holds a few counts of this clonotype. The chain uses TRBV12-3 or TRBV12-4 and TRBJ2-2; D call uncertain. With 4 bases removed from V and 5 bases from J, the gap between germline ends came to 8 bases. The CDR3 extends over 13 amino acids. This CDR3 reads CASSSQVTGELFF. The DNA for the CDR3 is TGTGCCAGCAGTTCGCAGGTGACCGGGGAGCTGTTTTTT.

The DNA for the CDR3 is TGTGCCAGCAGCTTCCCGGGACAGGGCGACGGGGCCAACGTCCTGACTTTC. Translating it yields CASSFPGQGDGANVLTF. The rearrangement joins TRBV7-3 to TRBJ2-6; 9 bases are a match to TRBD1. Germline values: CDR1 SGHTA, CDR2 FQGTGA. V trimming: 3 bases; J trimming: 4 bases; junction bases outside the gene matches: 7. The CDR3 is 17 residues long.

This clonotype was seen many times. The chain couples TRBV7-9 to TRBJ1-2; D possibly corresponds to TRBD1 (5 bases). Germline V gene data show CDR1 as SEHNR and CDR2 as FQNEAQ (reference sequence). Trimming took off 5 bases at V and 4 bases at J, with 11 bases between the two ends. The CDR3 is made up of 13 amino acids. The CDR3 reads CASSQGDFYGYTF. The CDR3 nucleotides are TGTGCCAGCAGCCAAGGGGATTTCTATGGCTACACCTTC.

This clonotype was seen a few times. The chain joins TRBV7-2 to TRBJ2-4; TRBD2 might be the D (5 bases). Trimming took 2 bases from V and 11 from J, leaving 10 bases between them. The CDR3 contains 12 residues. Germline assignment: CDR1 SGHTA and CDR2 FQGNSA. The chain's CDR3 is CASSLPMGVQYF. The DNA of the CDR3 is TGTGCCAGCAGCTTACCAATGGGAGTTCAGTACTTC.

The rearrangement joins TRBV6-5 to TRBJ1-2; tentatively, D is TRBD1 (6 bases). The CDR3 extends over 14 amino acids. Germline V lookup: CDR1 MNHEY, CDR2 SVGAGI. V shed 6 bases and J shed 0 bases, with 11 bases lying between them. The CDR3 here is CASRTAGANYGYTF. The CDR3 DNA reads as TGTGCCAGCAGGACGGCAGGGGCTAACTATGGCTACACCTTC.

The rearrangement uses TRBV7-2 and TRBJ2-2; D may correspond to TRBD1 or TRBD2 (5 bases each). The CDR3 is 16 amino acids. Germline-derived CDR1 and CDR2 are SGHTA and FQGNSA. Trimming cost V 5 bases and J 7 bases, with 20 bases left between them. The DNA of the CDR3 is TGTGCCAGCAGCCCAAGAGGGACCCCCTCCGGCGGGGAGCTGTTTTTT. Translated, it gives CASSPRGTPSGGELFF.